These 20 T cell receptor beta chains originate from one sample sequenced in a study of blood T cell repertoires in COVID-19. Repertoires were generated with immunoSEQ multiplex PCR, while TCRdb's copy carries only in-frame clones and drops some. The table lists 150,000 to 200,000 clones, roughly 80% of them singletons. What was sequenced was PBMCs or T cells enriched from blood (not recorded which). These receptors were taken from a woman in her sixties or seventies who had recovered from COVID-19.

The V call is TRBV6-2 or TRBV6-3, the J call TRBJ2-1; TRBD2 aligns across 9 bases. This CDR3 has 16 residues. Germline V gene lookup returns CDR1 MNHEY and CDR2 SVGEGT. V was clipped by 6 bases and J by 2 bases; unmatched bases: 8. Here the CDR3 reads CASSPQLAGTYNEQFF. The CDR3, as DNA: TGTGCCAGCAGCCCTCAACTAGCGGGCACCTACAATGAGCAGTTCTTC.

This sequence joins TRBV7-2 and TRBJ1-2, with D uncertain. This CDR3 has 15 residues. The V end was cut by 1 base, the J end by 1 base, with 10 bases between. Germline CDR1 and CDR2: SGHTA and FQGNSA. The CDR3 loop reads CASSLERAVNYGYTF. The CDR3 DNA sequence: TGTGCCAGCAGCTTAGAGCGAGCAGTTAACTATGGCTACACCTTC.

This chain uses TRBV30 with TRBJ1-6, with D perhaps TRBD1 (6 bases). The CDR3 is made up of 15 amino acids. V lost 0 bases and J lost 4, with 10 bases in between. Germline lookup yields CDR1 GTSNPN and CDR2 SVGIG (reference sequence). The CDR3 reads CAWSVQGSYNSPLHF. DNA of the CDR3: TGTGCCTGGAGTGTACAGGGCAGTTATAATTCACCCCTCCACTTT.

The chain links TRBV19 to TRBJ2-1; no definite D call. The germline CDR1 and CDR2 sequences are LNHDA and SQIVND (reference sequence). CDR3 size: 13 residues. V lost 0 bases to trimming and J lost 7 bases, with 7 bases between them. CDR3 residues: CASSIDTMNEQFF. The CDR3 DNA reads TGTGCCAGTAGTATAGATACAATGAATGAGCAGTTCTTC.

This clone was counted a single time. In DNA form, the CDR3 reads TGTGCCAGCAGTTTGGCGGGAACCCAAGAGACCCAGTACTTC. Protein product: CASSLAGTQETQYF. The chain uses TRBV27 and TRBJ2-5; possibly TRBD2 for D (6 bases). V was pared by 3 bases and J by 1 base, with 9 bases between. This CDR3 is built from 14 residues. The V gene's germline CDR1 is MNHEY and CDR2 SMNVEV (reference sequence).

The CDR3 nucleotides read TGTGCCAGCCTGGGACAGGGGTTGGGTTCACCCCTCCACTTT. Translating gives CASLGQGLGSPLHF. This chain uses TRBV6-5 with TRBJ1-6, with 10 bases fitting TRBD1. Trimming cost V 8 bases and J 9 bases; bases outside gene matches: 7. Germline lookup yields CDR1 MNHEY and CDR2 SVGAGI. This CDR3 is built from 14 residues.

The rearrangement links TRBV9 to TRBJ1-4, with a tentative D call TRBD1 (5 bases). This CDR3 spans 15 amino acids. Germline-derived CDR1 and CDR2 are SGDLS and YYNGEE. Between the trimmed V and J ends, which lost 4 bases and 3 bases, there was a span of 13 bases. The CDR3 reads CASSPGRGANEKLFF. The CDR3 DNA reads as TGTGCCAGCAGCCCGGGGAGGGGCGCTAATGAAAAACTGTTTTTT.

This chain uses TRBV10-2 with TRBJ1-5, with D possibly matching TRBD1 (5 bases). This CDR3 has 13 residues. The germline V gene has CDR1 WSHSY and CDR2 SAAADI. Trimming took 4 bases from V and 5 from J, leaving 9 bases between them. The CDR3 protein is CASSGARDQPQHF. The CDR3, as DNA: TGCGCCAGCAGTGGGGCCAGGGATCAGCCCCAGCATTTT.

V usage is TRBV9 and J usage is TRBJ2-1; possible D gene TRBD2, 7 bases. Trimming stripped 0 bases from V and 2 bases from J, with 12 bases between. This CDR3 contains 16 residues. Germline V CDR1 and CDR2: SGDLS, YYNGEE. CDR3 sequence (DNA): TGTGCCAGCAGCGTAGGGGGCGGGGGCGCCTACAATGAGCAGTTCTTC. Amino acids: CASSVGGGGAYNEQFF.

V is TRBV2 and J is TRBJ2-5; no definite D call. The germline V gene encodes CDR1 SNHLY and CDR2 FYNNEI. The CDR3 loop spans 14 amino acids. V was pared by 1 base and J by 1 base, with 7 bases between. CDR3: CASSEERGQETQYF. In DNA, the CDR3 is TGTGCCAGCAGTGAAGAAAGAGGCCAAGAGACCCAGTACTTC.

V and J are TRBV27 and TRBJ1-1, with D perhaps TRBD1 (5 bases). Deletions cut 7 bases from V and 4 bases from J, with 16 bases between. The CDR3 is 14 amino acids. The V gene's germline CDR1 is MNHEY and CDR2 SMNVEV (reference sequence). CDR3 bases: TGTGCCAGCAATATAGAGGGGAGGGCCACTGAAGCTTTCTTT. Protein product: CASNIEGRATEAFF.

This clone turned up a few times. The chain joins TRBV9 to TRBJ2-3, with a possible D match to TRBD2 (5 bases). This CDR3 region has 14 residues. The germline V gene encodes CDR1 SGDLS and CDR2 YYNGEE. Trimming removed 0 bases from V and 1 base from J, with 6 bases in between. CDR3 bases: TGTGCCAGCAGCGTAGGAGCGGGCACAGATACGCAGTATTTT. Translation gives CASSVGAGTDTQYF.

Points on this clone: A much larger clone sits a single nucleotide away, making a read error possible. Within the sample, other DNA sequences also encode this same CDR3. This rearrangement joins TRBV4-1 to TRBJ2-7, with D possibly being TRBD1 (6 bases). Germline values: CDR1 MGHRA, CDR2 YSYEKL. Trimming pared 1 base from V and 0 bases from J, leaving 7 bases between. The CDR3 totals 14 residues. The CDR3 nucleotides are TGCGCCAGCAGCCAAGGACAGGCCTCCTACGAGCAGTACTTC. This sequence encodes CASSQGQASYEQYF.

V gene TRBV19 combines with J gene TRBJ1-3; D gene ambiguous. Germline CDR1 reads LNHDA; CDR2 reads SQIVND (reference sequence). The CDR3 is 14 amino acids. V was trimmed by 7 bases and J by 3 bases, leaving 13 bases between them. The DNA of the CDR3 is TGTGCCAGTAAATCTTCTGGGCGTGGAAACACCATATATTTT. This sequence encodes CASKSSGRGNTIYF.

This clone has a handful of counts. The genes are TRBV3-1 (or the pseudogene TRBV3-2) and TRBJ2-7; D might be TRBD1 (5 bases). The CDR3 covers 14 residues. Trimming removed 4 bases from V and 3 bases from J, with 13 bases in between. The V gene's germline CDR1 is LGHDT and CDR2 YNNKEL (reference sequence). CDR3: CASSPDIDYYEQYF. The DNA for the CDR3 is TGTGCCAGCAGCCCGGACATAGATTACTACGAGCAGTACTTC.

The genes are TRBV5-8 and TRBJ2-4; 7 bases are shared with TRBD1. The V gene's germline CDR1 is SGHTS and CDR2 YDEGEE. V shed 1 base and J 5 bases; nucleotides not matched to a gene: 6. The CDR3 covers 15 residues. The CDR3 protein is CASSLYFTGENIQYF. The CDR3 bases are TGTGCCAGCAGCTTGTATTTTACAGGGGAAAACATTCAGTACTTC. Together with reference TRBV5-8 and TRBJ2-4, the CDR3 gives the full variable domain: EAGVTQSPTHLIKTRGQQATLRCSPISGHTSVYWYQQALGLGLQFLLWYDEGEERNRGNFPPRFSGRQFPNYSSELNVNALELEDSALYLCASSLYFTGENIQYFGAGTRLSVL.

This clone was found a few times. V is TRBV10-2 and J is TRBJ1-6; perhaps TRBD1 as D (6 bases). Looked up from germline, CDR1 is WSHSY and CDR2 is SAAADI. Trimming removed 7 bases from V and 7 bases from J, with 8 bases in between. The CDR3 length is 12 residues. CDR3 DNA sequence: TGCGCCAGCAACAGGGTGAATTCACCCCTCCACTTT. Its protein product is CASNRVNSPLHF.

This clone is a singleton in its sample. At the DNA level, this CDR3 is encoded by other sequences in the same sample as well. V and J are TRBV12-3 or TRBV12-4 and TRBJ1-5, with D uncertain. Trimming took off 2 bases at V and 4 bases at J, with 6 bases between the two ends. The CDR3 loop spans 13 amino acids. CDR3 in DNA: TGTGCCAGCAGTTTATCCCAGAATCAGCCCCAGCATTTT. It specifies CASSLSQNQPQHF.

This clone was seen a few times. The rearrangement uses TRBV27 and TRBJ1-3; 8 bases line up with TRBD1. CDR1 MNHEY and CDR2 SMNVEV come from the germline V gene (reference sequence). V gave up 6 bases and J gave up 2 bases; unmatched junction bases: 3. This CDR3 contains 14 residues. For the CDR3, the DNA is TGTGCCAGCAGACCACAGGGGGCTGGAAACACCATATATTTT. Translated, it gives CASRPQGAGNTIYF.

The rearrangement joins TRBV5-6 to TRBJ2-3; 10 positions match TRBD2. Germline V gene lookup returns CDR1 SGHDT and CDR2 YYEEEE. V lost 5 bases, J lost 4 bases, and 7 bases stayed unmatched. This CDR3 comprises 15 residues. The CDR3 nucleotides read TGTGCCAGCAGAGCCAGCGGGGGGGCAGCAGATACGCAGTATTTT. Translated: CASRASGGAADTQYF.